The 8 T cell receptor beta chains reported below all come from one sample, sequenced in a study of glioma-infiltrating T cells. TCR alpha and beta CDR3 regions were amplified from RNA using iRepertoire nested multiplex PCR. Each CDR3 protein is one row after TCRdb ran MiXCR on the multiplex PCR reads. The sample holds approximately 400,000 distinct CDR3 sequences; more than 35% are singletons and the top ten take 12%. The specimen was glioma tissue, nonneoplastic brain tissue, or PBMCs (not recorded which). The receptors originated from a human donor with low-grade glioma or glioblastoma, undergoing nonglioma brain surgery, or in good health (not recorded which).

On this clonotype: The germline gene is not matched at one end of the junction; a read error may be the cause. The gene calls are TRBV6-9 and TRBJ2-2; D may correspond to TRBD1 or TRBD2 (6 bases each). The length of the CDR3 is 14 residues. Germline lookup yields CDR1 MNHGY and CDR2 SVAAGI. The CDR3 coding sequence is TGTGCCAGCAGTTGGACCAGGGGAACCGGGGGGCTGTTTTTT. Protein sequence: CASSWTRGTGGLFF.

This clonotype was detected a few times. The chain couples TRBV6-1 to TRBJ1-2; D is unresolved. The V end was cut by 10 bases, the J end by 5 bases, with 17 bases between. CDR1 and CDR2 (germline): MNHNS, SASEGT. The CDR3 has 13 amino acids. Here the CDR3 reads CATSLGPSYGYTF. The DNA for the CDR3 is TGTGCCACCTCACTCGGACCTTCTTATGGCTACACCTTC.

This clonotype has only a few counts. The chain recombines TRBV5-4 with TRBJ2-5; 8 nucleotides line up with TRBD1. Germline V CDR1 and CDR2: SGHNT, YYREEE (reference sequence). This CDR3 spans 16 amino acids. The V segment lost 2 bases and the J segment 1 base; nucleotides outside the gene matches: 7. DNA for the CDR3: TGTGCCAGCAGCTTAGACAGGGGTTTAGGCCAAGAGACCCAGTACTTC. It yields the protein CASSLDRGLGQETQYF.

This clonotype came up a few times. The chain is built from TRBV2 and TRBJ1-1, with unresolved D. The germline gives CDR1 SNHLY, CDR2 FYNNEI. V shed 7 bases and J shed 3 bases, with 12 bases lying between them. The CDR3 contains 13 residues. This CDR3 reads CASTQYEDTEAFF. CDR3 sequence (DNA): TGTGCCAGCACCCAATATGAGGACACTGAAGCTTTCTTT.

V usage is TRBV5-4 and J usage is TRBJ2-7; D is uncertain. Trimming took off 3 bases at V and 5 bases at J, with 24 bases between the two ends. The CDR3 contains 17 residues. From germline, CDR1 is SGHNT and CDR2 YYREEE (reference sequence). CDR3 in amino acids: CASSYESFPFPYNEQYF. The CDR3 bases are TGTGCCAGCAGCTATGAATCCTTCCCCTTTCCCTACAACGAGCAGTACTTC.

In this sample, this clonotype turned up many times. This rearrangement joins TRBV6-4 to TRBJ2-1; D is possibly TRBD2 (6 bases). CDR1 and CDR2 (germline): MRHNA, SNTAGT. V lost 5 bases and J lost 6, with 11 bases in between. The CDR3 consists of 13 residues. This chain's CDR3 is CASSRTNTNEQFF. The CDR3 DNA sequence: TGTGCCAGCAGTCGGACTAACACCAATGAGCAGTTCTTC.

This chain connects TRBV3-1 to TRBJ2-7; 10 bases agree with TRBD1. With 5 bases clipped from V and 3 bases from J, the junction kept 4 bases outside the gene matches. This CDR3 has 14 amino acids. CDR1 and CDR2 (germline): LGHDT, YNNKEL (reference sequence). As DNA, the CDR3 is TGTGCCAGCAGCTACGGGACAGGGGTCTACGAGCAGTACTTC. Translating it yields CASSYGTGVYEQYF.

This clonotype has at least ten counts. The chain employs TRBV28 and TRBJ1-4, with D possibly TRBD1 on 5 matching bases. The CDR3 is 14 residues long. Germline loops: CDR1 MDHEN, CDR2 SYDVKM. The germline V and J ends were trimmed by 5 bases and 4 bases, with 11 bases remaining between them. The CDR3 spells CASSLGTDNEKLFF. CDR3 sequence (DNA): TGTGCCAGCAGTCTGGGGACCGATAATGAAAAACTGTTTTTT.